This T cell receptor beta chain was found in a study of blood T cell repertoires in COVID-19. Study background: Samples came from the United States, Italy and Spain, spanning acute and convalescent COVID-19. PBMCs, B-cell-depleted T cells, or T cells were the source of the cDNA or gDNA that made up the material.

J gave up 1 base and V 0 bases, and 4 bases lay outside the gene matches. This CDR3 contains 17 residues. The germline V gene encodes CDR1 SNHLY and CDR2 FYNNEI. Per the original methods: The authors estimated nucleated cell counts from reference gene primer amplification. Only in-frame clones appear in the TCRdb table, and some are missing; sequencing was by immunoSEQ multiplex PCR. V, J and clone size reflect that table, while D and trimming were determined from the DNA. The profile shows 180,000 or so clones, 80% to 90% of them singletons. This receptor was obtained from a man aged 18-30 years with active or convalescent COVID-19. The sample was peripheral blood. This chain uses TRBV2 with TRBJ2-2; TRBD2 matches at 8 bases. The CDR3 nucleotides are TGTGCCAGCAGTGAAGCGGGCGGGGGGCTGAACACCGGGGAGCTGTTTTTT. Amino acid sequence: CASSEAGGGLNTGELFF.